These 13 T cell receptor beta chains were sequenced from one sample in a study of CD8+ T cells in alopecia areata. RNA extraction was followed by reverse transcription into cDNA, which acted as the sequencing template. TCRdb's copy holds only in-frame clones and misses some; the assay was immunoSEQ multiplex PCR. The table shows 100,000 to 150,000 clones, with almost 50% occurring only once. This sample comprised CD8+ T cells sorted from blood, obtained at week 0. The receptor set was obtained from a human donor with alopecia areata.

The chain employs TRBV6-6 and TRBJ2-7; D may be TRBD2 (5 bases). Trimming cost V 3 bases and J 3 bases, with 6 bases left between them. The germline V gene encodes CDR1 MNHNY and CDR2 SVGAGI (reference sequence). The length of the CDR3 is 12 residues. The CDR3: CASSYEGYEQYF. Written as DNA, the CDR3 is TGTGCCAGCAGTTATGAGGGCTACGAGCAGTACTTC.

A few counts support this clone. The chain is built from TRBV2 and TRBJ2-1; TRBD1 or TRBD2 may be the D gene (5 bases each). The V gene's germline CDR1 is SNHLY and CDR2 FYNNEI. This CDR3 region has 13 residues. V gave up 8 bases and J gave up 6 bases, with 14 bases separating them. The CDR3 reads CASCLAGTNEQFF. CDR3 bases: TGTGCCAGCTGTTTAGCAGGGACCAATGAGCAGTTCTTC.

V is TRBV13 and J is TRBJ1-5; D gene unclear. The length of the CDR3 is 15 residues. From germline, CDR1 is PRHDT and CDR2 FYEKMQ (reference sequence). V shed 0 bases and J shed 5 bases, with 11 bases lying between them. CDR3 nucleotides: TGTGCCAGCAGCTTAGGGCAGTTAGCGGATCAGCCCCAGCATTTT. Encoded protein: CASSLGQLADQPQHF.

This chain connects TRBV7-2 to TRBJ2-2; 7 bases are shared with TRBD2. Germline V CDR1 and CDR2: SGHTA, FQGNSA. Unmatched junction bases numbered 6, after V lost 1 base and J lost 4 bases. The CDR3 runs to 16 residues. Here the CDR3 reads CASSLVLAGGTGELFF. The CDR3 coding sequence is TGTGCCAGCAGCTTAGTTTTAGCGGGTGGCACCGGGGAGCTGTTTTTT.

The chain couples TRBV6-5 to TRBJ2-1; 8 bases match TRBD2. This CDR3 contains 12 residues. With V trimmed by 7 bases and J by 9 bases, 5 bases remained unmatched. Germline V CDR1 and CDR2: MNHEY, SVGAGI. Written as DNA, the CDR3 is TGTGCCAGCACTCTTCGGGGGGGTGAGCAGTTCTTC. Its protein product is CASTLRGGEQFF.

CDR3 DNA: TGTGCCAGCAGTCCCCGGGACAGGGCCTACGAGCAGTACTTC. This codes for CASSPRDRAYEQYF. The J gene is TRBJ2-7, the V gene TRBV6-5, with TRBD1 matching over 9 bases. Germline V CDR1 and CDR2: MNHEY, SVGAGI. CDR3 size: 14 residues. J gave up 2 bases and V 5 bases, and 4 bases lay outside the gene matches.

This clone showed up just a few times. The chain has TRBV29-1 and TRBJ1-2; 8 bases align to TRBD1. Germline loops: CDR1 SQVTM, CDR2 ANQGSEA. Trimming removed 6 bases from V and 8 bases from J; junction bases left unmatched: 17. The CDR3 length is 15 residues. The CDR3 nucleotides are TGCAGCGTCGCACAGGACAGGGATCTGACTATAGGCTACACCTTC. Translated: CSVAQDRDLTIGYTF.

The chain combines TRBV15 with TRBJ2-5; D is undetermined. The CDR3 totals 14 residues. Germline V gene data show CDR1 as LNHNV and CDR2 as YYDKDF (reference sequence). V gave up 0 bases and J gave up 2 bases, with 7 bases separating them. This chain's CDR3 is CATSRDVQQETQYF. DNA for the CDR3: TGTGCCACCAGCAGAGATGTTCAGCAAGAGACCCAGTACTTC.

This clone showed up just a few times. The DNA for the CDR3 is TGTGCCATCAGTGAGGACGTTACCTACGAGCAGTACTTC. It codes for CAISEDVTYEQYF. The V gene is TRBV10-3, the J gene TRBJ2-7; D is uncertain. V lost 2 bases and J 2 bases, leaving 7 bases between the germline ends. CDR1 ENHRY and CDR2 SYGVKD come from the germline V gene. The CDR3 runs 13 residues.

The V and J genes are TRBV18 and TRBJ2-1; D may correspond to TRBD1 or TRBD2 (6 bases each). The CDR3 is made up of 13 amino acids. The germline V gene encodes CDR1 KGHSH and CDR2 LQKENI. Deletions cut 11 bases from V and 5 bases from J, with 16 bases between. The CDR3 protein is CAGIGGQDNEQFF. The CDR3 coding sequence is TGTGCCGGCATTGGGGGGCAAGACAATGAGCAGTTCTTC.

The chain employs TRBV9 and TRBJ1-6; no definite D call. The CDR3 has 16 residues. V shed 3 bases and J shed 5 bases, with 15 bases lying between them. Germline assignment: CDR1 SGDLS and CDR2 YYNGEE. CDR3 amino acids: CASSGNGGMDNSPLHF. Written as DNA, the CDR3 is TGTGCCAGCAGCGGAAACGGAGGGATGGATAATTCACCCCTCCACTTT.

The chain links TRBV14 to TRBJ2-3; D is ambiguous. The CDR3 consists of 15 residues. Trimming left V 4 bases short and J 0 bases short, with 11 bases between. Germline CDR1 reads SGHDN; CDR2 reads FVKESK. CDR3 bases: TGTGCCAGCAGCCTATACCTCTCTAGCACAGATACGCAGTATTTT. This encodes CASSLYLSSTDTQYF. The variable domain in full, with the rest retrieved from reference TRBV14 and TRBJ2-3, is EAGVTQFPSHSVIEKGQTVTLRCDPISGHDNLYWYRRVMGKEIKFLLHFVKESKQDESGMPNNRFLAERTGGTYSTLKVQPAELEDSGVYFCASSLYLSSTDTQYFGPGTRLTVL.

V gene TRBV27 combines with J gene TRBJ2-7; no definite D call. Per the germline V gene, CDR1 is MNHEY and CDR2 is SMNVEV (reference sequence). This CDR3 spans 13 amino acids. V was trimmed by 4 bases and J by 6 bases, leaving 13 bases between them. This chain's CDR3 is CASSSFLVPEQYF. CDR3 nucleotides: TGTGCCAGCAGTTCCTTCCTAGTTCCCGAGCAGTACTTC.